The source of this TCR beta chain is a study of a mutant IDH1 vaccine in newly diagnosed glioma. Time point meaning: week 11, during vaccination. Mutant IDH1 20-mer peptide, at 300 ug, made up each vaccine dose, with topical imiquimod. CDR1 SGHNT and CDR2 YYREEE come from the germline V gene (reference sequence). This CDR3 comprises 14 residues. With 5 bases clipped from V and 4 bases from J, the junction kept 8 bases outside the gene matches. Data came from immunoSEQ multiplex PCR; TCRdb stores just in-frame clones and leaves some out. The table has fewer than 45,000 clones, 84% seen once. About this clone itself: Its matching antigen is unknown.

This TCR was recovered from a man in his forties with glioma. The chain combines TRBV5-4 with TRBJ2-7, with TRBD2 matching over 8 bases. The material sequenced was PBMCs, taken from a glioma patient whose treatment included an IDH1 peptide vaccine. This chain's CDR3 is CASRVFGRAYEQYF. Written as DNA, the CDR3 is TGTGCCAGCAGGGTATTCGGGAGGGCTTACGAGCAGTACTTC.